The present T cell receptor beta chain was sequenced within a study of cytomegalovirus exposure and HLA in healthy donors. Study outcomes and limitations: For presence/absence analyses, sequencing depth was assumed to be roughly uniform across donors.

With respect to this clone: What it binds is not known.

A multiplex PCR was run with 60 Vbeta primers and 13 Jbeta primers. Here immunoSEQ multiplex PCR was the method, and the copy in TCRdb shows in-frame clones only, minus some. The sample contains approximately 220,000 clones, more than 60% of which appear only once. The sequencing sample was made of PBMCs. This receptor was obtained from a man aged 40-55 years in good health and CMV-seronegative.

CDR3 nucleotides: TGTGCCAGCAGCTCCCCCGGGAGCTCCTACGAGCAGTACTTC. Amino acids: CASSSPGSSYEQYF. This chain uses TRBV5-4 with TRBJ2-7; D is possibly TRBD2 (6 bases). Trimming took 3 bases from V and 0 from J, leaving 10 bases between them. Germline values: CDR1 SGHNT, CDR2 YYREEE (reference sequence). CDR3 length: 14 amino acids.